The present TCR beta chain was sequenced within a study of PD-1 blockade in classical Hodgkin lymphoma. Study-level findings and limits: Reported baseline diversity: healthy donors highest, relapsed/refractory patients lowest. Complete responders' baseline diversity resembled that of newly diagnosed patients. With CD4+ cells, TCR diversity rose significantly by C4D1, but not with CD8+ cells.

All trial patients relapsed after autologous stem cell transplantation. CDR1 and CDR2 (germline): MNHNS, SASEGT. Trimming took 2 bases from V and 5 from J, leaving 12 bases between them. CDR3 length equals 15 residues. Profiled with immunoSEQ multiplex PCR; TCRdb holds only in-frame clones, not every one. The data contain 35,000 to 45,000 clones, 85% to 90% of them seen just once; the ten biggest clones take up approximately 8.8%. Remarks on this clone: Its antigen remains unknown. Other DNA sequences from this sample encode an identical CDR3 as well.

The material was peripheral blood mononuclear cells (PBMCs), obtained at baseline. This TCR was sampled from a human donor with classical Hodgkin lymphoma. The chain employs TRBV6-1 and TRBJ1-4; possible D gene TRBD1, 5 bases. This chain's CDR3 is CASSETGTGNEKLFF. As DNA, the CDR3 is TGTGCCAGCAGTGAAACCGGGACGGGGAATGAAAAACTGTTTTTT.